The present T cell receptor beta chain was sequenced within a study of early T cells in non-severe SARS-CoV-2 infection. Study summary: Alpha and beta chains were unpaired, from unsorted whole-blood bulk RNA.

As part of library construction, unique molecular identifiers were attached to individual cDNA molecules. TCRdb redid the calling of the 5' RACE reads with MiXCR, one entry per CDR3 protein. The table includes 99,000 or so distinct CDR3 sequences, approximately 15% detected once. General study findings and limits: CD4 and private specificities were missed by VDJdb matching, which favored anti-spike CD8 responses.

In this sample, this clonotype turned up many times. Its antigen is not identified. Sequences were obtained from whole blood. This clonotype was sampled from an adult who was a healthcare worker with PCR-confirmed SARS-CoV-2 infection or an uninfected control (not recorded which).

The CDR3 spells CASSTGNPQETQYF. The CDR3 DNA reads as TGTGCCAGCAGTACCGGGAACCCTCAAGAGACCCAGTACTTC. This chain joins TRBV28 and TRBJ2-5, with D perhaps TRBD2 (5 bases). V was cut by 5 bases and J by 2 bases, with 12 bases left in between. This CDR3 has 14 residues. Germline V lookup: CDR1 MDHEN, CDR2 SYDVKM.